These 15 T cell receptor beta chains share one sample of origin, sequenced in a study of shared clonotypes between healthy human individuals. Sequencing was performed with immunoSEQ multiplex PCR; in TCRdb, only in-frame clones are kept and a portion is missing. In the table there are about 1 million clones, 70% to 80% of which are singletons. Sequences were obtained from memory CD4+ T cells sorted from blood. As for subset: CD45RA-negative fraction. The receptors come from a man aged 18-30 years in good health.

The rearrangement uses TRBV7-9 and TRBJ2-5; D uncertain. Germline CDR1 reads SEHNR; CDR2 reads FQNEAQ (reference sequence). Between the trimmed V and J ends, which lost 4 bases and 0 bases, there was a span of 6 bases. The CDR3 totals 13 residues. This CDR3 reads CASSSPNQETQYF. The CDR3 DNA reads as TGTGCCAGCAGCTCTCCGAACCAAGAGACCCAGTACTTC. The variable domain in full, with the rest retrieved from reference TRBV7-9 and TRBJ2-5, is DTGVSQNPRHKITKRGQNVTFRCDPISEHNRLYWYRQTLGQGPEFLTYFQNEAQLEKSRLLSDRFSAERPKGSFSTLEIQRTEQGDSAMYLCASSSPNQETQYFGPGTRLLVL.

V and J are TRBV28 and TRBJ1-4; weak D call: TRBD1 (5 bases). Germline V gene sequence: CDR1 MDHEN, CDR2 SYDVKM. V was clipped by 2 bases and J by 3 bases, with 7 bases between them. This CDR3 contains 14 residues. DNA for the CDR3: TGTGCCAGCAGTTTAACGGGGGCTAATGAAAAACTGTTTTTT. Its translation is CASSLTGANEKLFF. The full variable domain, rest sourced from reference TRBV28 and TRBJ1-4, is DVKVTQSSRYLVKRTGEKVFLECVQDMDHENMFWYRQDPGLGLRLIYFSYDVKMKEKGDIPEGYSVSREKKERFSLILESASTNQTSMYLCASSLTGANEKLFFGSGTQLSVL.

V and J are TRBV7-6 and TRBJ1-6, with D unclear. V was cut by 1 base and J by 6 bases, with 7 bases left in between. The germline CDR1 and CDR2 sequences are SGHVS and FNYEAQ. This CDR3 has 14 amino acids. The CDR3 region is CASSLGEGNSPLHF. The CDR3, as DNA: TGTGCCAGCAGCTTAGGTGAGGGTAATTCACCCCTCCACTTT.

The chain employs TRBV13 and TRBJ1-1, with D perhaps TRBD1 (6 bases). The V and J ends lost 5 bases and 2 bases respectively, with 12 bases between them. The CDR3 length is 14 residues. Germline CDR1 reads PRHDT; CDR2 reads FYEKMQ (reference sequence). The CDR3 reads CASSRGGKNTEAFF. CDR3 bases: TGTGCCAGCAGCCGAGGGGGAAAAAACACTGAAGCTTTCTTT.

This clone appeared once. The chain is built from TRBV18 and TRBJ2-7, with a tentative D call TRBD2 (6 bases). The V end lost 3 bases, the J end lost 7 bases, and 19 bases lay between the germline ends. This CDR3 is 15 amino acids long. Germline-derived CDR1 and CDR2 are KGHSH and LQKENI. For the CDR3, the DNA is TGTGCCAGCTCACCGAGGCCGGTCCTCGGAGGGGAGCAGTACTTC. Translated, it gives CASSPRPVLGGEQYF.

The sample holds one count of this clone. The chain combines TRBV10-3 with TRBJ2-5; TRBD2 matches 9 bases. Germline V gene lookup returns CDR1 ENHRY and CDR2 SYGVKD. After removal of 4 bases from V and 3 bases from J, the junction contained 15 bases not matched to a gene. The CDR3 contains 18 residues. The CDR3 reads CAISAKGLAGITEETQYF. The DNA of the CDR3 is TGTGCCATCAGTGCCAAGGGACTAGCAGGAATCACTGAAGAGACCCAGTACTTC.

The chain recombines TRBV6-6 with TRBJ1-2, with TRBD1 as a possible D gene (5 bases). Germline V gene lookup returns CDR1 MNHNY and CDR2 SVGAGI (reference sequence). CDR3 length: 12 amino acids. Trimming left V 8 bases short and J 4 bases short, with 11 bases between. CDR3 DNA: TGTGCCAGCTTTCGGGGCACCTATGGCTACACCTTC. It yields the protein CASFRGTYGYTF.

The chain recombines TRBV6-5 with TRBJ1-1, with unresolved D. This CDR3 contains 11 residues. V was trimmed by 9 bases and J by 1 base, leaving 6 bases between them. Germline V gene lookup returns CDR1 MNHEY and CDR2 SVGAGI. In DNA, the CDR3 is TGTGCCAGTGAAAGGAACACTGAAGCTTTCTTT. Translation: CASERNTEAFF.

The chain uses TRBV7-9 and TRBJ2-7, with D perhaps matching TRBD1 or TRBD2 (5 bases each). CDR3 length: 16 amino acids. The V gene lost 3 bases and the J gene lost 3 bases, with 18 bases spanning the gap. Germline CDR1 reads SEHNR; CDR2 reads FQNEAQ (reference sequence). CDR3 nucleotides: TGTGCCAGCAGCTTCTTTGTCGCAGGGACCTTCTACGAGCAGTACTTC. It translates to CASSFFVAGTFYEQYF.

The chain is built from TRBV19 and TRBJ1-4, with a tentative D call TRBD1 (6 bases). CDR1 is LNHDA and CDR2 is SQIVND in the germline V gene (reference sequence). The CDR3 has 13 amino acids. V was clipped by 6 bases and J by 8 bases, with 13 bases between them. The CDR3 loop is CASSPRGGEKLFF. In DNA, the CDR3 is TGTGCCAGTAGCCCACGAGGGGGAGAAAAACTGTTTTTT.

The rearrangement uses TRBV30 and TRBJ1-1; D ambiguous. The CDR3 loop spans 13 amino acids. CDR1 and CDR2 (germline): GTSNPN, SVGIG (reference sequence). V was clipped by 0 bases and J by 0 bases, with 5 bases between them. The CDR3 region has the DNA TGTGCCTGGAGTGTGGGAATGAACACTGAAGCTTTCTTT. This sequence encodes CAWSVGMNTEAFF.

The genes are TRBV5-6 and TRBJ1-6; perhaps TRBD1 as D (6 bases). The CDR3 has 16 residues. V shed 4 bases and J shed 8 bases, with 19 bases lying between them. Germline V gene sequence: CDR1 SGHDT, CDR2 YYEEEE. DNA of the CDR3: TGTGCCAGCAGCCCATGGACAGCCCCCAAGCATTCACCCCTCCACTTT. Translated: CASSPWTAPKHSPLHF. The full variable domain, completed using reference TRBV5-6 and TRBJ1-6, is DAGVTQSPTHLIKTRGQQVTLRCSPKSGHDTVSWYQQALGQGPQFIFQYYEEEERQRGNFPDRFSGHQFPNYSSELNVNALLLGDSALYLCASSPWTAPKHSPLHFGNGTRLTVT.

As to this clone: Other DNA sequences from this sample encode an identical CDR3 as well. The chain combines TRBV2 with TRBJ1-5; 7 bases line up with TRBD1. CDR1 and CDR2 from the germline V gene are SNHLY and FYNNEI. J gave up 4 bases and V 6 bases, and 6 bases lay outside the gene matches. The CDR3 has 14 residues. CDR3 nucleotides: TGTGCCAGCAGGCAGGACAGGTCTAATCAGCCCCAGCATTTT. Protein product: CASRQDRSNQPQHF.

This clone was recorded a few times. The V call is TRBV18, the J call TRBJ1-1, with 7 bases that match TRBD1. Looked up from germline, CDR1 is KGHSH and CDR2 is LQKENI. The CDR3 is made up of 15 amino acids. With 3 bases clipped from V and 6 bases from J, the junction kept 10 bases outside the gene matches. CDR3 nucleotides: TGTGCCAGCTCACCGCAGACGGACAGGAGCGCTGAAGCTTTCTTT. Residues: CASSPQTDRSAEAFF.

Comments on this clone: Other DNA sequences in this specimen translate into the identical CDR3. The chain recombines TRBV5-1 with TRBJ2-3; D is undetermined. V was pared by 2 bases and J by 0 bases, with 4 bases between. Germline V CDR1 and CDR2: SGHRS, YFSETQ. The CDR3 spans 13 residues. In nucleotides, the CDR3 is TGCGCCAGCAGCTTTGGAAGCACAGATACGCAGTATTTT. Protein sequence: CASSFGSTDTQYF.